The 21 T cell receptor beta chains listed next were all sequenced from one sample in a study of T cell responses to AZD1222 COVID-19 vaccine. Sequencing used immunoSEQ multiplex PCR; TCRdb keeps in-frame clones, though not all of them. The data hold about 97,000 clones, with roughly 84% observed a single time. This sample comprised peripheral blood, obtained on day 0 of AZD1222 vaccination. These receptors were collected from an adult in good health.

This chain links TRBV6-5 with TRBJ1-4, with 7 bases lining up with TRBD1. The germline V gene encodes CDR1 MNHEY and CDR2 SVGAGI. After removal of 7 bases from V and 6 bases from J, the junction contained 5 bases not matched to a gene. The CDR3 covers 13 residues. The CDR3 sequence: CASNRQGDEKLFF. CDR3 DNA sequence: TGTGCCAGCAACAGACAGGGTGATGAAAAACTGTTTTTT.

The V and J genes are TRBV28 and TRBJ1-4; D is undetermined. The V end lost 4 bases, the J end lost 5 bases, and 14 bases lay between the germline ends. CDR3 length equals 15 residues. CDR1 and CDR2 (germline): MDHEN, SYDVKM. The CDR3, as DNA: TGTGCCAGCAGTTCACAATGGACTGGAAATGAAAAACTGTTTTTT. It specifies CASSSQWTGNEKLFF.

The V and J genes are TRBV5-1 and TRBJ1-6, with D perhaps TRBD1 (5 bases). V was clipped by 1 base and J by 9 bases, with 14 bases between them. This CDR3 is 15 amino acids long. Germline-derived CDR1 and CDR2 are SGHRS and YFSETQ. The CDR3 spells CASSLNEGPVSPLHF. CDR3 nucleotides: TGCGCCAGCAGCTTGAATGAGGGGCCTGTTTCACCCCTCCACTTT.

The genes are TRBV19 and TRBJ2-5, with a possible D match to TRBD2 (5 bases). This CDR3 contains 15 residues. Per germline, CDR1 LNHDA and CDR2 SQIVND (reference sequence). Trimming shortened V by 3 bases and J by 2 bases, and 13 bases separated the two germline ends. CDR3 sequence (DNA): TGTGCCAGTAGTATGCGAGGGAACCCACAAGAGACCCAGTACTTC. This codes for CASSMRGNPQETQYF.

The V call is TRBV5-1, the J call TRBJ1-4, with 9 bases matching TRBD1. Trimming cost V 5 bases and J 8 bases; bases outside gene matches: 4. Germline CDR1 is SGHRS and CDR2 is YFSETQ. This CDR3 is built from 13 residues. CDR3 protein: CASRGQGGEKLFF. CDR3 coding DNA: TGCGCCAGCAGGGGACAGGGAGGGGAAAAACTGTTTTTT.

The chain uses TRBV5-6 and TRBJ1-2, with 9 nucleotides matching TRBD1. There are 14 residues in the CDR3. CDR1 and CDR2 (germline): SGHDT, YYEEEE. V shed 1 base, J shed 9 bases, and the junction held 7 bases outside the gene matches. The CDR3 nucleotides are TGTGCCAGCAGCTTGAGGACAGGGGTTCTTAGCTACACCTTC. This gives the protein CASSLRTGVLSYTF.

This clone occurred once. The genes are TRBV3-1 (or the pseudogene TRBV3-2) and TRBJ1-5; tentative D call: TRBD1 (5 bases). Trimming removed 0 bases from V and 4 bases from J, with 7 bases in between. Germline lookup yields CDR1 LGHDT and CDR2 YNNKEL (reference sequence). This CDR3 spans 14 amino acids. The CDR3 is CASSQEPGNQPQHF. DNA for the CDR3: TGTGCCAGCAGCCAAGAACCAGGGAATCAGCCCCAGCATTTT.

This sequence joins TRBV6-5 and TRBJ1-6; maybe TRBD1 (5 bases). Between the trimmed V and J ends, which lost 10 bases and 4 bases, there was a span of 17 bases. CDR1 is MNHEY, CDR2 SVGAGI, per germline. There are 15 residues in the CDR3. This CDR3 is CATNRGTTYNSPLHF. CDR3 in DNA: TGTGCCACCAACCGTGGGACGACTTATAATTCACCCCTCCACTTT.

The chain joins TRBV3-1 (or the pseudogene TRBV3-2) to TRBJ1-6, with 10 bases matching TRBD1. The CDR3 is made up of 16 amino acids. With V trimmed by 1 base and J by 7 bases, 4 bases remained unmatched. Germline V lookup: CDR1 LGHDT, CDR2 YNNKEL (reference sequence). For the CDR3, the DNA is TGTGCCAGCAGCCAAGGCTCGGGACAGGGGAATTCACCCCTCCACTTT. Its protein product is CASSQGSGQGNSPLHF.

The chain combines TRBV6-1 with TRBJ1-2, with 7 bases that match TRBD1. Germline CDR1 is MNHNS and CDR2 is SASEGT. The CDR3 covers 17 residues. V gave up 1 base and J gave up 4 bases; unmatched junction bases: 12. The CDR3 DNA reads as TGTGCCAGCAGTGAAGTTGGGACAGATATTTACCTCTATGGCTACACCTTC. It is translated as CASSEVGTDIYLYGYTF.

The V and J genes are TRBV6-5 and TRBJ1-6; D is ambiguous. V lost 7 bases and J lost 4, with 2 bases in between. This CDR3 has 11 amino acids. From germline, CDR1 is MNHEY and CDR2 SVGAGI. This chain's CDR3 is CASTYNSPLHF. As DNA, the CDR3 is TGTGCCAGCACTTATAATTCACCCCTCCACTTT.

This chain joins TRBV7-8 and TRBJ1-2, with a tentative D call TRBD1 (6 bases). Germline V gives CDR1 SGHVS, CDR2 FQNEAQ. The CDR3 extends over 15 amino acids. Trimming took 3 bases from V and 1 from J, leaving 12 bases between them. The CDR3 here is CASSFGAGVNYGYTF. The DNA for the CDR3 is TGTGCCAGCAGCTTCGGGGCAGGGGTTAACTATGGCTACACCTTC. Looking up the rest from reference TRBV7-8 and TRBJ1-2 gives the full variable domain: GAGVSQSPRYKVAKRGQDVALRCDPISGHVSLFWYQQALGQGPEFLTYFQNEAQLDKSGLPSDRFFAERPEGSVSTLKIQRTQQEDSAVYLCASSFGAGVNYGYTFGSGTRLTVV.

The chain has TRBV19 and TRBJ1-5; D gene unclear. V lost 5 bases and J lost 6, with 11 bases in between. The germline V gene encodes CDR1 LNHDA and CDR2 SQIVND (reference sequence). The CDR3 loop spans 13 amino acids. CDR3 loop: CASSPRRGQPQHF. CDR3 coding DNA: TGTGCCAGTAGTCCTAGACGGGGTCAGCCCCAGCATTTT.

The genes are TRBV4-1 and TRBJ1-2; D perhaps matches TRBD1 (6 bases). The CDR3 covers 15 residues. The V gene lost 3 bases and the J gene lost 2 bases, with 13 bases spanning the gap. Germline V gives CDR1 MGHRA, CDR2 YSYEKL. Written as DNA, the CDR3 is TGCGCCAGCAGCCAGCCGATACAGGGCAACTATGGCTACACCTTC. The encoded protein is CASSQPIQGNYGYTF.

The chain joins TRBV2 to TRBJ1-4; TRBD1 is a possible D gene (5 bases). The germline V gene has CDR1 SNHLY and CDR2 FYNNEI. V shed 7 bases and J shed 0 bases, with 9 bases lying between them. The CDR3 runs 14 residues. Here the CDR3 reads CASIQGSTNEKLFF. The CDR3 bases are TGTGCCAGCATTCAGGGATCAACTAATGAAAAACTGTTTTTT.

The rearrangement links TRBV5-1 to TRBJ2-1, with D hard to call. Germline V CDR1 and CDR2: SGHRS, YFSETQ. V was clipped by 0 bases and J by 5 bases, with 9 bases between them. The CDR3 has 14 residues. The CDR3 sequence is CASSLVQHNNEQFF. Here the CDR3 DNA reads TGCGCCAGCAGCTTGGTACAGCACAACAATGAGCAGTTCTTC.

This clone was picked up a small number of times. The genes are TRBV7-9 and TRBJ1-2; D remains unclear. This CDR3 is built from 15 residues. The germline CDR1 and CDR2 sequences are SEHNR and FQNEAQ (reference sequence). With 4 bases removed from V and 2 bases from J, the gap between germline ends came to 14 bases. The CDR3 nucleotides read TGTGCCAGCAGCTCCCCGCTAGCGTCCAACTATGGCTACACCTTC. Translating it yields CASSSPLASNYGYTF.

This chain joins TRBV6-2 or TRBV6-3 and TRBJ1-1, with D unclear. V shed 5 bases and J shed 0 bases, with 16 bases lying between them. The V gene's germline CDR1 is MNHEY and CDR2 SVGEGT. The CDR3 totals 16 residues. This CDR3 reads CASSKWRRQMNTEAFF. In DNA form, the CDR3 reads TGTGCCAGCAGTAAGTGGCGCAGGCAGATGAACACTGAAGCTTTCTTT.

This clone showed up just once. This sequence joins TRBV9 and TRBJ1-1; 7 bases fit TRBD1. V shed 0 bases and J 1 base; nucleotides not matched to a gene: 0. Germline-derived CDR1 and CDR2 are SGDLS and YYNGEE. This CDR3 has 14 residues. Here the CDR3 reads CASSVGTGNTEAFF. The CDR3 region has the DNA TGTGCCAGCAGCGTAGGGACAGGGAACACTGAAGCTTTCTTT.

In this sample, this clone turned up once. The chain carries TRBV30 and TRBJ2-2; TRBD2 matches at 7 bases. V trimming: 8 bases; J trimming: 3 bases; junction bases outside the gene matches: 12. This CDR3 region has 15 residues. The germline V gene has CDR1 GTSNPN and CDR2 SVGIG (reference sequence). The CDR3 sequence is CARLAAGLDTGELFF. CDR3 DNA sequence: TGTGCCCGGCTTGCAGCGGGGTTAGACACCGGGGAGCTGTTTTTT.

This clone was seen only once. The chain is built from TRBV28 and TRBJ1-6, with D perhaps TRBD1 (6 bases). The V gene's germline CDR1 is MDHEN and CDR2 SYDVKM. Trimming left V 3 bases short and J 1 base short, with 16 bases between. There are 18 residues in the CDR3. In DNA form, the CDR3 reads TGTGCCAGCAGTTTGGGGGGGGCTCCTCAATCCTATAATTCACCCCTCCACTTT. It is translated as CASSLGGAPQSYNSPLHF.